The 24 T cell receptor beta chains listed next were all sequenced from one sample in a study of low-dose radiotherapy and immunotherapy resistance in tumors. Both TCRalpha and TCRbeta chains were reverse transcribed with V-gene-specific primers. The authors ran about 18 PCR cycles to amplify TCRs with a constant-region primer and V-primer adapter. Each CDR3 protein is one row after TCRdb ran MiXCR on the reads. The repertoire holds over 14,000 distinct CDR3 sequences, roughly 52% seen once, with around 3.8% in the top ten. The source of these receptors is a human donor with advanced metastatic prostate, ovarian, gallbladder or colorectal cancer (not recorded which). This table probably holds off-target reads from a library built for another chain.

This sequence joins TRBV5-4 and TRBJ2-7; D is uncertain. CDR3 length: 13 residues. The V end lost 3 bases, the J end lost 2 bases, and 9 bases lay between the germline ends. Germline lookup yields CDR1 SGHNT and CDR2 YYREEE (reference sequence). DNA of the CDR3: TGTGCCAGCAGCTCCGCAAACACCTACGAGCAGTACTTC. It encodes CASSSANTYEQYF.

This clonotype was counted only a few times. In nucleotides, the CDR3 is TGTGCCAGCAACAGGATTAGCAATCAGCCCCAGCATTTT. It encodes CASNRISNQPQHF. This sequence joins TRBV19 and TRBJ1-5, with D possibly matching TRBD1 (5 bases). Trimming removed 9 bases from V and 0 bases from J, with 9 bases in between. CDR1 is LNHDA and CDR2 is SQIVND in the germline V gene (reference sequence). This CDR3 spans 13 amino acids. Full variable domain (remainder filled in from reference TRBV19 and TRBJ1-5): DGGITQSPKYLFRKEGQNVTLSCEQNLNHDAMYWYRQDPGQGLRLIYYSQIVNDFQKGDIAEGYSVSREKKESFPLTVTSAQKNPTAFYLCASNRISNQPQHFGDGTRLSIL.

A few counts support this clonotype. The rearrangement joins TRBV29-1 to TRBJ2-5; 11 nucleotides align to TRBD2. After removal of 4 bases from V and 2 bases from J, the junction contained 3 bases not matched to a gene. CDR1 and CDR2 from the germline V gene are SQVTM and ANQGSEA. CDR3 length: 14 residues. The CDR3 nucleotides are TGCAGCGTTGGGGTAGCGGGGGGGCAAGAGACCCAGTACTTC. This encodes CSVGVAGGQETQYF. Complete variable domain (other parts from reference TRBV29-1 and TRBJ2-5): SAVISQKPSRDICQRGTSLTIQCQVDSQVTMMFWYRQQPGQSLTLIATANQGSEATYESGFVIDKFPISRPNLTFSTLTVSNMSPEDSSIYLCSVGVAGGQETQYFGPGTRLLVL.

This clonotype was counted only a few times. The chain is built from TRBV11-3 and TRBJ1-1, with D perhaps TRBD1 (5 bases). This CDR3 spans 12 amino acids. CDR1 and CDR2 (germline): SGHNT, YENEEA. Trimming stripped 6 bases from V and 7 bases from J, with 12 bases between. The CDR3 DNA reads as TGTGCCAGCAGTATCCGGGACGGTGAAGCTTTCTTT. Translated, it gives CASSIRDGEAFF.

This chain uses TRBV5-4 with TRBJ1-1; D is uncertain. V lost 0 bases and J lost 7, with 10 bases in between. The CDR3 is made up of 13 amino acids. CDR1 SGHNT and CDR2 YYREEE come from the germline V gene (reference sequence). For the CDR3, the DNA is TGTGCCAGCAGCTTGGATCGAGACGGTGAAGCTTTCTTT. Translating it yields CASSLDRDGEAFF. The full variable domain, completed using reference TRBV5-4 and TRBJ1-1, is ETGVTQSPTHLIKTRGQQVTLRCSSQSGHNTVSWYQQALGQGPQFIFQYYREEENGRGNFPPRFSGLQFPNYSSELNVNALELDDSALYLCASSLDRDGEAFFGQGTRLTVV.

CDR3 sequence: CASRTGQGTSYEQYF. For the CDR3, the DNA is TGCGCCAGCAGGACTGGACAGGGGACTTCCTACGAGCAGTACTTC. The chain combines TRBV5-1 with TRBJ2-7, with TRBD1 identical over 9 bases. This CDR3 is 15 amino acids long. J lost 1 base, V lost 5 bases, and 7 bases had no gene match. Germline V gene lookup returns CDR1 SGHRS and CDR2 YFSETQ.

The chain is built from TRBV11-1 and TRBJ2-1; TRBD2 matches at 7 bases. After removal of 0 bases from V and 3 bases from J, the junction contained 5 bases not matched to a gene. The germline V gene encodes CDR1 SGHAT and CDR2 FQDESV (reference sequence). The CDR3 is made up of 16 amino acids. CDR3 sequence: CASSLAGGPIYNEQFF. In nucleotides, the CDR3 is TGTGCCAGCAGCTTAGCGGGAGGGCCCATCTACAATGAGCAGTTCTTC.

The chain uses TRBV29-1 and TRBJ1-1; possible D gene TRBD1, 5 bases. Trimming stripped 6 bases from V and 0 bases from J, with 11 bases between. Germline CDR1 is SQVTM and CDR2 is ANQGSEA. The CDR3 consists of 13 residues. The CDR3 DNA is TGCAGCGTCTGTGAGACAGTGAACACTGAAGCTTTCTTT. Encoded protein: CSVCETVNTEAFF.

This clonotype was observed once. This chain joins TRBV3-1 and TRBJ2-3; 8 bases fit TRBD1. Trimming took 4 bases from V and 0 from J; bases not matched to a gene: 6. This CDR3 is 16 amino acids long. Germline V lookup: CDR1 LGHDT, CDR2 YNNKEL (reference sequence). CDR3 residues: CASSRPDRGSTDTQYF. CDR3 sequence (DNA): TGTGCCAGCAGCCGGCCTGACAGGGGTAGCACAGATACGCAGTATTTT.

The chain recombines TRBV29-1 with TRBJ2-5, with TRBD1 matching over 8 bases. The CDR3 has 17 residues. Germline loops: CDR1 SQVTM, CDR2 ANQGSEA. The ends lost 0 bases at V and 7 bases at J; junction bases unmatched: 16. The CDR3, as DNA: TGCAGCGTTGAAGATTCTTCGATAAGGGACAGGACGGGGACCCAGTACTTC. Protein sequence: CSVEDSSIRDRTGTQYF. The whole variable domain, remainder taken from reference TRBV29-1 and TRBJ2-5, is SAVISQKPSRDICQRGTSLTIQCQVDSQVTMMFWYRQQPGQSLTLIATANQGSEATYESGFVIDKFPISRPNLTFSTLTVSNMSPEDSSIYLCSVEDSSIRDRTGTQYFGPGTRLLVL.

The chain joins TRBV6-1 to TRBJ2-7, with D perhaps matching TRBD1 (6 bases). Trimming removed 6 bases at V and 3 bases at J, with 15 bases between. Germline V gene lookup returns CDR1 MNHNS and CDR2 SASEGT. The CDR3 length is 14 residues. The CDR3 sequence is CASREIVGGYEQYF. CDR3 bases: TGTGCCAGCAGGGAAATTGTAGGGGGCTACGAGCAGTACTTC.

This clonotype occurred once. The chain recombines TRBV20-1 with TRBJ2-2; 7 bases are a match to TRBD2. Germline CDR1 reads DFQATT; CDR2 reads SNEGSKA (reference sequence). The CDR3 spans 14 residues. V lost 1 base, J lost 5 bases, and 4 bases stayed unmatched. CDR3 DNA: TGCAGTGCTAGAGGCGGGAGAGGGACCGGGGAGCTGTTTTTT. Residues: CSARGGRGTGELFF.

The DNA for the CDR3 is TGCAGTGCTACAGTCACAGGGGGCATCATCGAGCAGTACTTC. As protein: CSATVTGGIIEQYF. V is TRBV20-1 and J is TRBJ2-7; 9 bases agree with TRBD1. Germline CDR1 DFQATT, CDR2 SNEGSKA (reference sequence). J gave up 6 bases and V 4 bases, and 10 bases lay outside the gene matches. This CDR3 is built from 14 residues.

This clonotype has a handful of counts. V is TRBV6-1 and J is TRBJ1-1; perhaps TRBD1 as D (6 bases). Germline loops: CDR1 MNHNS, CDR2 SASEGT. Trimming removed 5 bases at V and 5 bases at J, with 15 bases between. The CDR3 totals 14 residues. The CDR3 region has the DNA TGTGCCAGCAGTCGGGACACCTCTGGGACTGAAGCTTTCTTT. Protein product: CASSRDTSGTEAFF.

This clonotype was detected only once. The chain recombines TRBV29-1 with TRBJ2-5; either TRBD1 or TRBD2 may fit D (6 bases each). The V end lost 7 bases, the J end lost 2 bases, and 23 bases lay between the germline ends. Germline values: CDR1 SQVTM, CDR2 ANQGSEA. This CDR3 is 16 amino acids long. CDR3 sequence: CSAEGDGWDLQETQYF. The CDR3 DNA follows: TGCAGCGCCGAGGGGGATGGGTGGGACTTACAAGAGACCCAGTACTTC.

This clonotype occurred a few times. The chain couples TRBV7-9 to TRBJ2-7, with D tentatively TRBD1 or TRBD2 (5 bases each). V was shortened by 1 base and J by 7 bases, with 14 bases between the two germline ends. Germline values: CDR1 SEHNR, CDR2 FQNEAQ (reference sequence). The length of the CDR3 is 14 residues. CDR3 loop: CASSLGGTLVEQYF. DNA for the CDR3: TGTGCCAGCAGCTTAGGGGGGACCCTGGTTGAGCAGTACTTC.

The V gene is TRBV7-2, the J gene TRBJ2-3, with 7 bases lining up with TRBD2. The V and J ends lost 3 bases and 6 bases, in that order; junction bases with no gene match: 6. This CDR3 is built from 14 residues. From germline, CDR1 is SGHTA and CDR2 FQGNSA. The chain's CDR3 is CASSFGLGSDTQYF. CDR3 DNA sequence: TGTGCCAGCAGCTTTGGACTAGGTTCGGATACGCAGTATTTT.

The gene calls are TRBV7-2 and TRBJ2-7; TRBD1 matches 8 bases. With 5 bases clipped from V and 3 bases from J, the junction kept 12 bases outside the gene matches. This CDR3 comprises 16 residues. Germline V gives CDR1 SGHTA, CDR2 FQGNSA. The CDR3 reads CASSIGTGRPNYEQYF. In DNA, the CDR3 is TGTGCCAGCAGCATCGGGACAGGCCGACCTAACTACGAGCAGTACTTC.

This clonotype has more than one count but fewer than ten. At one of its ends the junction is not consistent with the germline gene, which may arise from a read error. The V call is TRBV6-2 or TRBV6-3, the J call TRBJ2-7; no definite D call. This CDR3 has 11 amino acids. The germline gives CDR1 MNHEY, CDR2 SVGEGT. CDR3 DNA sequence: TGTGCCAGCAGTGAAAATCTGAGACACGGCTTC. Encoded protein: CASSENLRHGF.

This clonotype showed up just a few times. The rearrangement links TRBV3-1 to TRBJ2-1; D may match TRBD1 or TRBD2 (5 bases each). From germline, CDR1 is LGHDT and CDR2 YNNKEL (reference sequence). V lost 4 bases and J 4 bases, leaving 14 bases between the germline ends. The CDR3 is 15 residues long. This chain's CDR3 is CASSPRAGGYNEQFF. For the CDR3, the DNA is TGTGCCAGCAGCCCTCGGGCTGGGGGATACAATGAGCAGTTCTTC.

V is TRBV28 and J is TRBJ2-1; 9 bases align to TRBD2. The CDR3 extends over 15 amino acids. The ends lost 5 bases at V and 5 bases at J; junction bases unmatched: 7. The V gene's germline CDR1 is MDHEN and CDR2 SYDVKM. CDR3 residues: CASSAGLAINNEQFF. In DNA form, the CDR3 reads TGTGCCAGCAGTGCCGGACTAGCGATAAACAATGAGCAGTTCTTC.

This clonotype turned up a few times. CDR3 residues: CASSSPGQGKANYGYTF. The CDR3 coding sequence is TGTGCCAGCAGCTCTCCCGGACAGGGCAAAGCTAACTATGGCTACACCTTC. The V gene is TRBV5-6, the J gene TRBJ1-2; 8 bases agree with TRBD1. Germline values: CDR1 SGHDT, CDR2 YYEEEE. V was pared by 3 bases and J by 0 bases, with 10 bases of the junction left unmatched. The CDR3 is made up of 17 amino acids.

The chain couples TRBV25-1 to TRBJ2-1; either TRBD1 or TRBD2 may fit D (6 bases each). The V end was cut by 6 bases, the J end by 10 bases, with 10 bases between. Looked up from germline, CDR1 is MGHDK and CDR2 is SYGVNS. CDR3 length: 11 amino acids. The CDR3 sequence: CASRRGDEQFF. DNA of the CDR3: TGTGCCAGCAGAAGGGGGGACGAGCAGTTCTTC.

This clonotype has only a few counts. The J gene is TRBJ2-2, the V gene TRBV20-1; no clear D. V lost 1 base, J lost 3 bases, and 15 bases lay in between. In germline, CDR1 is DFQATT, CDR2 SNEGSKA (reference sequence). CDR3 length equals 16 residues. DNA of the CDR3: TGCAGTGCTAGAGGTCTGGCGTTCGGCGACACCGGGGAGCTGTTTTTT. This encodes CSARGLAFGDTGELFF.